Sequencing of this T cell receptor beta chain was carried out in a study of T cells after yellow fever vaccination. Study-level results: Contamination of FACS-sorted repertoires by abundant clonotypes from the bulk population could occur.

A few counts support this clonotype. The antigen remains unidentified. The germline V and J ends were trimmed by 3 bases and 10 bases, with 19 bases remaining between them. Per germline, CDR1 LGHNA and CDR2 YSLEER. The CDR3 length is 15 residues. TCRdb itself ran the 5' RACE reads through MiXCR, one entry per CDR3 protein. Of about 400,000 distinct CDR3 sequences in the sample, 6.2% were seen once. This clonotype was obtained from a man aged 25-40 years who received the YFV17D yellow fever vaccine. This chain uses TRBV4-3 with TRBJ2-1; D possibly corresponds to TRBD1 (6 bases). Material: PBMCs, obtained 5 days after the yellow fever booster vaccination. The DNA for the CDR3 is TGCGCCAGCAGCCAGGGGCAGGGGCAAACCGGGGAGCAGTTCTTC. It codes for CASSQGQGQTGEQFF.